One TCR beta chain is described in this entry. Its antigen remains undetermined. Per-base qualities were not stored, and no clone one base away is much larger. This sample is drawn from a study of blood T cell repertoires in COVID-19 (dated by TCRdb to the early 2020s). In terms of the full investigation: Collaborator samples came from the United States, Italy and Spain and covered acute and convalescent phases of COVID-19. The repertoires were released in a freely available public database meant as a resource for research on the immune response to SARS-CoV-2. The sample metadata nearly always contained a de-identified subject ID, COVID-19 status, age in years and sex. The samples were drawn from the first 160 participants of the ongoing ImmuneRACE study and from 1,200 or so subjects provided by 6 global collaborators. Where available, HLA class I and class II types were taken from metadata supplied by the sample provider and were not determined by assay-based typing. The dataset comprised deeply sampled blood TCRbeta repertoires from subjects exposed to, actively infected with, or recovered from COVID-19. The prospective study material was composed of cDNA or gDNA derived from T cells, B-cell-depleted T cells, or PBMCs. On the study overall, not on this receptor specifically: Clinical and demographic metadata were provided uncurated, with the amount varying by source and participant.

TCRbeta CDR3 regions were amplified from genomic DNA by means of the immunoSEQ Assay, a bias-controlled multiplex PCR. As for the original processing: Nucleated cell counts per sample were estimated from amplification of reference gene primers within the assay. To quantify the absolute abundance of each unique TCRbeta CDR3 rearrangement, sequence reads were collapsed and filtered. For each sample, productive Simpson clonality was calculated as the square root of Simpson's diversity index across productive rearrangements. The table comes from immuneACCESS by way of TCRdb, which keeps in-frame sequences with V and J called. Part of the clones is missing from these tables; in studies checked, under half for an unresolved V gene and the rest for unknown reasons. For V, J and clone size, that table is used; D and trimming come from the DNA. This sample comprises about 210,000 clones, less than 90% of them detected only once. More than 1.5% of the sample rests with the top ten.

CDR1 and CDR2 are drawn from the germline V gene: MNHEY, SVGEGT. At the junction V is shortened by 2 bases and J by 0 bases, with 10 bases in between. The CDR3 covers 16 residues, taking in both the cysteine and the phenylalanine. Just CDR3 DNA is preserved here, 48 bases in frame from base 1. Whole blood was collected in K2EDTA tubes by collaborating institutions according to the institutions' own protocols. For TCRbeta analysis, collaborator samples were shipped as frozen whole blood, as isolated PBMCs, or as DNA extracted from either sample type. The sequenced material came from peripheral blood. The chain is made from TRBV6-2 or TRBV6-3 and TRBJ1-4; a confident D gene designation cannot be given. The sequence was obtained from a man aged 65-85 years with acute or convalescent COVID-19. The CDR3 region has the sequence CASSYESGSTNEKLFF. The DNA is TGTGCCAGCAGTTACGAGTCAGGTTCAACTAATGAAAAACTGTTTTTT.